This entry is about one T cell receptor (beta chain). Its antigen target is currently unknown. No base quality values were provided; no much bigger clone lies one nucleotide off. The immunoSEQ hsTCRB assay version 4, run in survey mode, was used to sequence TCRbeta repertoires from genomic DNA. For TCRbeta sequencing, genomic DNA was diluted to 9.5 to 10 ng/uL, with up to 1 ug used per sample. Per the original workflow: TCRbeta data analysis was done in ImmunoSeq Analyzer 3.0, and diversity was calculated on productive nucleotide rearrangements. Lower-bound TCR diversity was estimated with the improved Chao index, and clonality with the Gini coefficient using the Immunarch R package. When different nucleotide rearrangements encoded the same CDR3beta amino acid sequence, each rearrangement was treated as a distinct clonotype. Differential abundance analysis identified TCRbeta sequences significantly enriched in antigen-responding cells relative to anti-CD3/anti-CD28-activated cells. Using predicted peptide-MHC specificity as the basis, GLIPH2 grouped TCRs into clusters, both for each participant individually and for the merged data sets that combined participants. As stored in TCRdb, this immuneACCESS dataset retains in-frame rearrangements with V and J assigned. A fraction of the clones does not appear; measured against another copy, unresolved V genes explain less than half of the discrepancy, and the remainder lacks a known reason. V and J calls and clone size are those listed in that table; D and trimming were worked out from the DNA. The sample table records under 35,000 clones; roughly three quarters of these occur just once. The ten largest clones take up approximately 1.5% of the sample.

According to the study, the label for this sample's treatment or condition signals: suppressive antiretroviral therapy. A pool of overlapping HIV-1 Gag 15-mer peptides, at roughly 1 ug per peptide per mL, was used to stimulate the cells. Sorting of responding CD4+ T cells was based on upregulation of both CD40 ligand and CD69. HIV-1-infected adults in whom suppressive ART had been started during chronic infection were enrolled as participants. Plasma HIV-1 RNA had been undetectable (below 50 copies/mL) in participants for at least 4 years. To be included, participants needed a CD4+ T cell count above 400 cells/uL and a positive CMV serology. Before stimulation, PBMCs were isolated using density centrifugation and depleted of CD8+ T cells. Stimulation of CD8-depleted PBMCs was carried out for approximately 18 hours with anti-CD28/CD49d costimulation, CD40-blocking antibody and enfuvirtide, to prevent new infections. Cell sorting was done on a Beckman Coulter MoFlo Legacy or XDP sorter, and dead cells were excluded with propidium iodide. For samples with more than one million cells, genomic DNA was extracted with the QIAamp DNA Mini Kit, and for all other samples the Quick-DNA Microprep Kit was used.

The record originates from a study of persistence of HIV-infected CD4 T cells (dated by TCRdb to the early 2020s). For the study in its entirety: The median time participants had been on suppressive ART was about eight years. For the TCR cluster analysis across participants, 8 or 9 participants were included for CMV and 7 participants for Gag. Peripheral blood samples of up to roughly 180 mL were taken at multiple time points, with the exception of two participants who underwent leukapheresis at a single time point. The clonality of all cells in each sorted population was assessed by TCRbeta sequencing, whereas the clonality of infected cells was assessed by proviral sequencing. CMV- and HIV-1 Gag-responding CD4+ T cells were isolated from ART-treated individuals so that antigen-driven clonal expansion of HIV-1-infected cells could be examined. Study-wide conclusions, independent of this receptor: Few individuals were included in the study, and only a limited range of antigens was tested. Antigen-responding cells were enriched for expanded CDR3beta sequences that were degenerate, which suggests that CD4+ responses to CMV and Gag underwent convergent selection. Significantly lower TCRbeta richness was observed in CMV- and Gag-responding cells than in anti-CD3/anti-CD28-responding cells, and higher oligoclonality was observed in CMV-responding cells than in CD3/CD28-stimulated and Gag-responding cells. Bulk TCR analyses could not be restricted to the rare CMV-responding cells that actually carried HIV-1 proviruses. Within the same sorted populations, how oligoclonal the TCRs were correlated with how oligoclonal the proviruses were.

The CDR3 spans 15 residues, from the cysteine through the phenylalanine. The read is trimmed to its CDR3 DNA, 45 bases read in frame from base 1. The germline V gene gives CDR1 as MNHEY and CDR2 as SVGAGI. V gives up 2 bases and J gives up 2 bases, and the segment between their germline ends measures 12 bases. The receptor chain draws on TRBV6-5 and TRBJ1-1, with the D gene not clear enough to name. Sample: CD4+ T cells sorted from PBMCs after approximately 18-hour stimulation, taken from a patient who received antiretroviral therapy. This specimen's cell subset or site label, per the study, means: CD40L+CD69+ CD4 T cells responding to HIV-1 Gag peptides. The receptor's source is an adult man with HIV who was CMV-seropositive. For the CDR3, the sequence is CASSYKQGKNTEAFF. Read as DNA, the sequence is TGTGCCAGCAGTTACAAACAAGGGAAAAACACTGAAGCTTTCTTT.